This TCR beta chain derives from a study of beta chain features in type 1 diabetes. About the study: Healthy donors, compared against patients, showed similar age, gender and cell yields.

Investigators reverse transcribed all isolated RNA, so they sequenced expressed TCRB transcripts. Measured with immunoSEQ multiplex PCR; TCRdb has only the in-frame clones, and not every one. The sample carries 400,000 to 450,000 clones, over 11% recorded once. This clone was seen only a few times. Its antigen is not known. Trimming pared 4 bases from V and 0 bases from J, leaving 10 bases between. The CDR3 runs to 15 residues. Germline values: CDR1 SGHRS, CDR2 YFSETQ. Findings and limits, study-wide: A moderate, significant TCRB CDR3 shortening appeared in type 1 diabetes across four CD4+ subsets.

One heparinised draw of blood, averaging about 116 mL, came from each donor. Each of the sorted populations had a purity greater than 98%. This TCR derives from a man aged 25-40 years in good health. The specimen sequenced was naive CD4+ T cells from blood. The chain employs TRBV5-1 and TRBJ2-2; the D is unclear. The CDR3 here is CASSVTLANTGELFF. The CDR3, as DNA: TGCGCCAGCAGCGTGACACTCGCGAACACCGGGGAGCTGTTTTTT.